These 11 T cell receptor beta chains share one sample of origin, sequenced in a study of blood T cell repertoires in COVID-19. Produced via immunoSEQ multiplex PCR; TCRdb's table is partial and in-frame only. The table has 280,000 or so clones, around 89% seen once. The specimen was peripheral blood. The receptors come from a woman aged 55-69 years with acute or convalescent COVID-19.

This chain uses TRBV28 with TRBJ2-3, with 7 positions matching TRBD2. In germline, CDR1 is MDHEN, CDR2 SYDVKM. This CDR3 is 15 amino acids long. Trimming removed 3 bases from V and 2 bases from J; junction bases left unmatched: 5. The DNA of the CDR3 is TGTGCCAGCAGTTTGGTGGGAGGGGTCACAGATACGCAGTATTTT. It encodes CASSLVGGVTDTQYF.

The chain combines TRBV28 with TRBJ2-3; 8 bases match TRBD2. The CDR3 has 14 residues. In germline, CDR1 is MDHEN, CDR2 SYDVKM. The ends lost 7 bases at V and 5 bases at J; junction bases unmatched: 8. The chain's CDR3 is CASTLAGEGDTQYF. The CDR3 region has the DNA TGTGCCAGCACGCTAGCGGGTGAGGGAGATACGCAGTATTTT.

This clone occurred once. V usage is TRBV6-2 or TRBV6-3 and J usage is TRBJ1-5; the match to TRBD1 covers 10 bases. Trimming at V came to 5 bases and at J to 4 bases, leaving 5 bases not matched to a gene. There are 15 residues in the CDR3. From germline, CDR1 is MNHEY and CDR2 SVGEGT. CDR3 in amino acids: CASSRTGQGNQPQHF. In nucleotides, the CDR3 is TGTGCCAGCAGTAGGACGGGACAGGGGAATCAGCCCCAGCATTTT.

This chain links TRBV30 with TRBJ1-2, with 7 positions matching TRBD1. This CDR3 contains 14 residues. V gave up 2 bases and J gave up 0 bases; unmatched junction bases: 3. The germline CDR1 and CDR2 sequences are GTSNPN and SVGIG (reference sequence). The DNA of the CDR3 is TGTGCCTGGAGTTCAGGGGGGACTAACTATGGCTACACCTTC. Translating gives CAWSSGGTNYGYTF.

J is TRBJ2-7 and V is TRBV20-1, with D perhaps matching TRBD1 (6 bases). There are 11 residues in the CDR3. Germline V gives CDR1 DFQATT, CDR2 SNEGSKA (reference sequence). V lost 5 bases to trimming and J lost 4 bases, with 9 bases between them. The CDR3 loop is CSAPTGYEQYF. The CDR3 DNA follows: TGCAGTGCTCCAACAGGGTACGAGCAGTACTTC.

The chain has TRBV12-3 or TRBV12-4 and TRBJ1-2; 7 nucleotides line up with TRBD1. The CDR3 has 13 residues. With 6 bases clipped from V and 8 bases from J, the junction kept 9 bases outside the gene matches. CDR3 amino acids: CASSSTGFGGYTF. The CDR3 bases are TGTGCCAGCAGCTCGACAGGGTTCGGAGGCTACACCTTC.

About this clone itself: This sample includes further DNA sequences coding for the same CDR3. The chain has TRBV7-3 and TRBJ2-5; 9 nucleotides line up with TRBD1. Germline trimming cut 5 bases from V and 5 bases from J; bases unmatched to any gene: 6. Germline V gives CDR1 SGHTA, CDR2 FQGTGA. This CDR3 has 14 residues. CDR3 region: CASSPGQGRETQYF. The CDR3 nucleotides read TGTGCCAGCAGCCCGGGACAGGGCCGGGAGACCCAGTACTTC.

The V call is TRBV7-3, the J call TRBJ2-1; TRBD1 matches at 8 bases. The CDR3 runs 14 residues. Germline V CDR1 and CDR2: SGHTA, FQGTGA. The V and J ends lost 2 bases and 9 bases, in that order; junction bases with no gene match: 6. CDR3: CASSLSQDRVEQFF. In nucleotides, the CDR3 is TGTGCCAGCAGCTTATCCCAGGACAGGGTTGAGCAGTTCTTC. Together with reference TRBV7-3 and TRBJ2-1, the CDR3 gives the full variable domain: GAGVSQTPSNKVTEKGKYVELRCDPISGHTALYWYRQSLGQGPEFLIYFQGTGAADDSGLPNDRFFAVRPEGSVSTLKIQRTERGDSAVYLCASSLSQDRVEQFFGPGTRLTVL.

The DNA of the CDR3 is TGCGCCAGCAGCTTGCACAGTGGAAACACCATATATTTT. Protein sequence: CASSLHSGNTIYF. The rearrangement uses TRBV5-1 and TRBJ1-3; D remains unclear. There are 13 residues in the CDR3. Germline V gives CDR1 SGHRS, CDR2 YFSETQ. Deletions cut 1 base from V and 3 bases from J, with 5 bases between.

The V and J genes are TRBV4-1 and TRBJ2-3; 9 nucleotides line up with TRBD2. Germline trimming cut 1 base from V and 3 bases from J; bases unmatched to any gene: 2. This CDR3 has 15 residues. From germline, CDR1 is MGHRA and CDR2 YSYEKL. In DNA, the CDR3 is TGCGCCAGCAGCCAAGGGCTAGCGGGGACAGATACGCAGTATTTT. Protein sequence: CASSQGLAGTDTQYF.

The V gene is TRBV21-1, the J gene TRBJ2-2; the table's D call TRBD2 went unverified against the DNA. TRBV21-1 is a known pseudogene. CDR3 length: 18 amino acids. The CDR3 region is CASSKVGLAEGDTGELFF. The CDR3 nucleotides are TGTGCCAGCAGCAAAGTAGGACTAGCGGAGGGGGACACCGGGGAGCTGTTTTTT.